One T cell receptor (beta chain) is described in this entry. One junction end does not reproduce the germline sequence, and a read error may be involved. The repertoire was sequenced with immunoSEQ multiplex PCR; TCRdb's copy has only in-frame clones and lacks some. The profile shows 65,000 to 90,000 clones, roughly 92% of them singletons. The sample comes from a study of T cell changes during pregnancy in multiple sclerosis. Germline assignment: CDR1 SGHVS and CDR2 FNYEAQ. The CDR3 length is 13 residues. V usage is TRBV7-6 and J usage is TRBJ2-1; 7 nucleotides match TRBD2. The TCR was taken from a female donor with multiple sclerosis, enrolled in a pregnancy study. Sequenced material: peripheral blood, taken before pregnancy. The CDR3 sequence is CASSLRNGRGSVF. The CDR3 DNA reads TGTGCCAGCAGCTTAAGAAACGGGCGGGGGTCGGTCTTC.